These 12 T cell receptor beta chains share one sample of origin, sequenced in a study of T cell repertoires in cytomegalovirus infection. Antigen specificity for these receptors is unknown. TCRdb called the reads again in MiXCR, with one record for every CDR3 protein. The profile shows 640,000 or so distinct CDR3 sequences, about 30% of them singletons. Sequenced material: cultured PBMCs, taken from culture after CMV antigen stimulation. These TCRs come from a human donor in good health (CMV status not recorded). Some clones in this sample may be carry-over from other donors' samples.

The genes are TRBV7-2 and TRBJ2-3; D may correspond to TRBD1 or TRBD2 (6 bases each). The germline gives CDR1 SGHTA, CDR2 FQGNSA. Trimming shortened V by 5 bases and J by 2 bases, and 17 bases separated the two germline ends. The CDR3 is 16 residues long. CDR3 DNA: TGTGCCAGCAGCCCCGGGGGCAGCCAAATCACAGATACGCAGTATTTT. This gives the protein CASSPGGSQITDTQYF. Full variable domain (missing parts from reference TRBV7-2 and TRBJ2-3): GAGVSQSPSNKVTEKGKDVELRCDPISGHTALYWYRQSLGQGLEFLIYFQGNSAPDKSGLPSDRFSAERTGGSVSTLTIQRTQQEDSAVYLCASSPGGSQITDTQYFGPGTRLTVL.

This clonotype was recorded a few times. The chain couples TRBV7-9 to TRBJ2-7; the D call may be TRBD1 or TRBD2 (5 bases each). Per the germline V gene, CDR1 is SEHNR and CDR2 is FQNEAQ (reference sequence). This CDR3 has 15 residues. Trimming stripped 5 bases from V and 7 bases from J, with 21 bases between. In nucleotides, the CDR3 is TGTGCCAGCAGCCCCTGGGACCGCCGTTCTCAAGAGCAGTACTTC. This encodes CASSPWDRRSQEQYF.

The V call is TRBV19, the J call TRBJ2-1; D is perhaps TRBD2 (7 bases). This CDR3 spans 18 amino acids. V was clipped by 1 base and J by 8 bases, with 24 bases between them. CDR1 LNHDA and CDR2 SQIVND come from the germline V gene (reference sequence). The CDR3, as DNA: TGTGCCAGTAGTATAGGTTGGGCAGGGCGGGGGCATCTATATGAGCAGTTCTTC. The encoded protein is CASSIGWAGRGHLYEQFF.

The table lists this clonotype with a few counts. This chain connects TRBV28 to TRBJ1-6, with 7 bases aligning to TRBD1. Per germline, CDR1 MDHEN and CDR2 SYDVKM. Trimming took 5 bases from V and 8 from J; bases not matched to a gene: 18. The CDR3 is 18 amino acids. The CDR3 coding sequence is TGTGCCAGCAGTCCCGACAGGGAAGATCTTATCAAACATTCACCCCTCCACTTT. It translates to CASSPDREDLIKHSPLHF.

V and J are TRBV6-1 and TRBJ2-3; 7 bases map to TRBD1. The length of the CDR3 is 15 residues. Germline trimming cut 6 bases from V and 1 base from J; bases unmatched to any gene: 7. Germline-derived CDR1 and CDR2 are MNHNS and SASEGT. The CDR3: CASSDREKGTDTQYF. In DNA form, the CDR3 reads TGTGCCAGCAGCGACAGGGAAAAGGGCACAGATACGCAGTATTTT.

The V gene is TRBV6-2 or TRBV6-3, the J gene TRBJ2-7; TRBD2 might be the D (5 bases). The CDR3 contains 18 residues. V dropped 1 base and J dropped 4 bases, with 23 bases sitting between them. Germline CDR1 MNHEY, CDR2 SVGEGT. CDR3 loop: CASSYFTNSESRGYEQYF. CDR3 DNA: TGTGCCAGCAGTTACTTCACAAATTCCGAATCGAGAGGGTACGAGCAGTACTTC.

This clonotype was counted many times. The chain links TRBV7-2 to TRBJ2-7; 10 positions agree with TRBD2. Trimming cost V 4 bases and J 3 bases; bases outside gene matches: 6. The CDR3 sequence is 15 residues long. CDR1 is SGHTA and CDR2 is FQGNSA in the germline V gene. CDR3 residues: CASSSGGTSDYEQYF. CDR3 DNA sequence: TGTGCCAGCAGCTCCGGGGGGACTAGCGACTACGAGCAGTACTTC.

The rearrangement joins TRBV11-2 to TRBJ2-5; D gene uncertain. The ends were cut back, 4 bases at V and 6 bases at J, with 18 bases in the middle. The CDR3 spans 15 residues. Germline V gene lookup returns CDR1 SGHAT and CDR2 FQNNGV. CDR3 protein: CASSSGPLQSKTQYF. The CDR3 coding sequence is TGTGCCAGCAGCTCGGGTCCCCTACAGAGCAAGACCCAGTACTTC.

DNA of the CDR3: TGCAGCGTTGAAGTCCCCAGGGGAAGGACAGATACGCAGTATTTT. Residues: CSVEVPRGRTDTQYF. The rearrangement joins TRBV29-1 to TRBJ2-3, with D maybe TRBD1 (6 bases). Germline CDR1 SQVTM, CDR2 ANQGSEA. V was cut by 1 base and J by 3 bases, with 14 bases left in between. This CDR3 is built from 15 residues.

The sample holds a few counts of this clonotype. This sequence joins TRBV6-1 and TRBJ2-7; 9 bases map to TRBD1. J gave up 2 bases and V 0 bases, and 5 bases lay outside the gene matches. The germline gives CDR1 MNHNS, CDR2 SASEGT. The CDR3 covers 16 residues. CDR3 loop: CASSEAAGTGTYEQYF. The DNA for the CDR3 is TGTGCCAGCAGTGAAGCGGCCGGGACAGGGACCTACGAGCAGTACTTC.

This clonotype showed up many times. The chain couples TRBV7-8 to TRBJ1-2; D gene uncertain. Trimming took 5 bases from V and 5 from J, leaving 18 bases between them. CDR1 and CDR2 (germline): SGHVS, FQNEAQ. The CDR3 runs to 15 residues. The CDR3 DNA follows: TGTGCCAGCAGCCGACGCAACTACCACTCTTATGGCTACACCTTC. Encoded protein: CASSRRNYHSYGYTF. Full variable domain (missing parts from reference TRBV7-8 and TRBJ1-2): GAGVSQSPRYKVAKRGQDVALRCDPISGHVSLFWYQQALGQGPEFLTYFQNEAQLDKSGLPSDRFFAERPEGSVSTLKIQRTQQEDSAVYLCASSRRNYHSYGYTFGSGTRLTVV.

There are many counts of this clonotype. The J gene is TRBJ1-1, the V gene TRBV7-2, with 8 positions matching TRBD1. J was trimmed by 8 bases and V by 6 bases; bases with no gene match: 11. The CDR3 contains 14 residues. The germline V gene has CDR1 SGHTA and CDR2 FQGNSA. The CDR3 sequence is CASRIPAGTGEAFF. The CDR3 DNA follows: TGTGCCAGCAGAATCCCTGCGGGGACAGGCGAAGCTTTCTTT.